Listed below are T cell receptor beta chains from one sample, sequenced in a study of long-term antiretroviral therapy in people with HIV. The repertoire was sequenced with immunoSEQ multiplex PCR; TCRdb's copy has only in-frame clones and lacks some. The sample consists of about 14,000 clones, 88% of them appearing once. Specimen: unsorted PBMCs, collected 6.2 years after starting antiretroviral therapy. These receptors originate from a man in his forties with HIV. CDR3s leave out the opening cysteine and the closing phenylalanine or tryptophan. A D gene is named only where the DNA matches it firmly.

J gene | D gene | CDR3 length | V gene | CDR3 protein
TRBJ2-3 | TRBD1 | 14 | TRBV4-3 | ASSHSQGALTDTQY
TRBJ1-2 | - | 13 | TRBV19 | ASSISGGVNYGYT
TRBJ2-1 | - | 13 | TRBV6-1 | ASSEDLAPPNEQF
TRBJ2-1 | - | 11 | TRBV7-9 | ASSFGGNNEQF
TRBJ2-1 | TRBD2 | 13 | TRBV19 | ASSRLADSYNEQF
TRBJ2-1 | - | 13 | TRBV27 | ASSLRDIDYNEQF
TRBJ2-2 | - | 11 | TRBV5-1 | ASSERTTGELF
TRBJ2-2 | - | 12 | TRBV9 | ASSVGGLNTELF
TRBJ1-1 | - | 12 | TRBV29-1 | SVDLGGPGTEAF
TRBJ2-1 | - | 10 | TRBV9 | ASSVGPDSLF
TRBJ1-3 | - | 15 | TRBV5-1 | ASSLVPGTLSGNTIY
TRBJ2-5 | - | 14 | TRBV28 | ASSFGGIGLQETQY
TRBJ2-7 | TRBD2 | 14 | TRBV5-5 | ASSSRTSGSFYEQY
TRBJ2-5 | TRBD2 | 15 | TRBV7-2 | ASSSLFLAGGWETQY
TRBJ2-3 | TRBD2 | 14 | TRBV9 | ASSVLAGGGTDTQY
TRBJ2-3 | TRBD2 | 11 | TRBV5-1 | ASSGGGSDTQY
TRBJ2-1 | TRBD1 | 12 | TRBV6-1 | ASRETIQGGEQF
TRBJ1-2 | - | 15 | TRBV4-1 | ASSPRDVQELPRGYT
TRBJ1-2 | TRBD1 | 11 | TRBV27 | ASSLGTGQGYT
TRBJ2-7 | - | 12 | TRBV10-3 | AISDPDGPYEQY
TRBJ2-1 | TRBD2 | 13 | TRBV5-1 | ASSSGRAANNEQF
TRBJ2-4 | - | 12 | TRBV4-3 | ASSQVLAKNIQY
TRBJ1-1 | - | 12 | TRBV28 | ASTRQRRNTEAF
TRBJ1-2 | - | 11 | TRBV9 | ASRDDRTYGYT
TRBJ2-2 | - | 10 | TRBV4-3 | ASSQVTGELF
TRBJ1-2 | TRBD1 | 13 | TRBV4-2 | ASSPGTERTYGYT
TRBJ2-3 | - | 14 | TRBV7-7 | ASSLGVYEGTDTQY
TRBJ1-1 | - | 13 | TRBV14 | ASSQFGLGNTEAF
TRBJ2-5 | - | 14 | TRBV5-1 | ASSLMGRTLQETQY
TRBJ1-1 | - | 12 | TRBV7-6 | ASSPGDGVTEAF
TRBJ1-5 | - | 12 | TRBV4-3 | ASSQDGQSEPQH
TRBJ2-6 | TRBD2 | 20 | TRBV7-3 | ASSLPSGLAGGNISGANVLT
TRBJ1-1 | - | 12 | TRBV13 | ASSSLDLNTEAF
TRBJ2-7 | - | 13 | TRBV5-5 | ASSLVLARTYEQY
TRBJ2-7 | TRBD2 | 13 | TRBV9 | ASSKSSGSPYEQY
TRBJ2-2 | - | 11 | TRBV7-8 | ASSTSYTGELF
TRBJ2-1 | TRBD2 | 13 | TRBV7-9 | ASSFSGSSYNEQF
TRBJ2-3 | - | 16 | TRBV7-8 | ASSVMRTRAPSTDTQY
TRBJ2-7 | - | 11 | TRBV7-3 | ASSLNAGSEQY
TRBJ2-2 | TRBD2 | 15 | TRBV9 | ASSVGPSGRNTGELF
TRBJ2-5 | TRBD1 | 13 | TRBV11-2 | ASSLGQGPEETQY
TRBJ1-5 | - | 12 | TRBV28 | ASTNGQLNQPQH
TRBJ2-3 | - | 9 | TRBV30 | AWSVPDTQY
TRBJ1-4 | - | 13 | TRBV4-1 | ASSQASSSNEKLF
TRBJ1-1 | - | 11 | TRBV18 | ASSGGRNTEAF
TRBJ1-5 | - | 12 | TRBV10-3 | AISEKGKNQPQH
TRBJ2-7 | - | 10 | TRBV7-9 | ASSFDSYEQY
TRBJ1-5 | - | 12 | TRBV4-1 | ASSQVQGNQPQH
TRBJ2-4 | TRBD2 | 15 | TRBV5-4 | ASSLAGAGLLRNIQY
TRBJ1-5 | - | 13 | TRBV19 | ASSIVGDSNQPQH
TRBJ2-3 | - | 12 | TRBV4-3 | ASSQDRSTDTQY
TRBJ1-1 | TRBD1 | 11 | TRBV6-4 | ASSPDRDTEAF
TRBJ2-1 | TRBD2 | 13 | TRBV28 | ASNSKAGAYNEQF
TRBJ1-2 | - | 11 | TRBV19 | ASSPAGHYGYT
TRBJ1-5 | - | 13 | TRBV5-6 | ASSKTGNSNQPQH